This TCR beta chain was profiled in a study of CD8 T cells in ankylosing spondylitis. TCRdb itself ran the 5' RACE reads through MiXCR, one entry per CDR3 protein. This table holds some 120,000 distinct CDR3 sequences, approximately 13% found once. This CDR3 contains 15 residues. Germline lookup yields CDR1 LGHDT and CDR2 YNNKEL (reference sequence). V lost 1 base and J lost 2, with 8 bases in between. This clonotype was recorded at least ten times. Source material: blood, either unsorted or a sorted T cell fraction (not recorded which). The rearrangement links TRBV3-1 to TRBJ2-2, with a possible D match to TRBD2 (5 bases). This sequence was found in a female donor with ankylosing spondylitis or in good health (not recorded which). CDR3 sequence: CASSQGRGNTGELFF. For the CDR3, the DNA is TGTGCCAGCAGCCAAGGCCGGGGAAACACCGGGGAGCTGTTTTTT.